The 23 T cell receptor beta chains below come from one sample, sequenced in a study of shared clonotypes between healthy human individuals. TCRdb's table, derived via immunoSEQ multiplex PCR, lists solely in-frame clones and lacks some. The table has around 1.9 million clones, 85% to 95% seen once. It was CD45RO-negative cells, positively selected for CCR7, that made up naive CD8 cells, with terminally differentiated effector memory CD45RA+ cells excluded. The sequenced sample was naive CD8+ T cells from PBMCs. These receptor sequences come from a man aged 18-30 years in good health. Some clones in this sample may be carry-over from other donors' samples.

Only a few counts were recorded for this clone. The chain links TRBV27 to TRBJ1-5; 7 bases match TRBD1. This CDR3 is 14 amino acids long. The trim removed 6 bases at V and 7 bases at J, leaving 9 bases unmatched. From germline, CDR1 is MNHEY and CDR2 SMNVEV (reference sequence). As DNA, the CDR3 is TGTGCCAGCAGCATACGACAGGGTGGACAGCCCCAGCATTTT. Its protein is CASSIRQGGQPQHF.

The chain links TRBV7-2 to TRBJ2-7, with 11 bases fitting TRBD1. This CDR3 is 18 amino acids long. V lost 1 base and J lost 4; bases outside the gene matches: 12. In germline, CDR1 is SGHTA, CDR2 FQGNSA. CDR3 region: CASSLVLIVGQGAYEQYF. The CDR3 region has the DNA TGTGCCAGCAGCTTAGTTTTGATAGTAGGACAGGGGGCTTACGAGCAGTACTTC. The full variable domain, rest sourced from reference TRBV7-2 and TRBJ2-7, is GAGVSQSPSNKVTEKGKDVELRCDPISGHTALYWYRQSLGQGLEFLIYFQGNSAPDKSGLPSDRFSAERTGGSVSTLTIQRTQQEDSAVYLCASSLVLIVGQGAYEQYFGPGTRLTVT.

This chain joins TRBV19 and TRBJ1-1; D ambiguous. CDR1 and CDR2 (germline): LNHDA, SQIVND (reference sequence). This CDR3 is 13 amino acids long. The V end lost 6 bases, the J end lost 3 bases, and 11 bases lay between the germline ends. The CDR3, as DNA: TGTGCCAGTAGCGCAGACGGATACACTGAAGCTTTCTTT. Protein: CASSADGYTEAFF.

This chain uses TRBV7-8 with TRBJ2-7; D gene unclear. The CDR3 is 14 residues long. V lost 0 bases and J lost 0, with 6 bases in between. The germline V gene has CDR1 SGHVS and CDR2 FQNEAQ. The CDR3 here is CASSLAESSYEQYF. The CDR3 coding sequence is TGTGCCAGCAGCTTAGCCGAGAGCTCCTACGAGCAGTACTTC.

This rearrangement joins TRBV7-9 to TRBJ1-2, with no clear D. CDR1 is SEHNR, CDR2 FQNEAQ, per germline (reference sequence). The CDR3 runs to 9 residues. Trimming shortened V by 11 bases and J by 8 bases, and 9 bases separated the two germline ends. CDR3 in amino acids: CAGNRGYTF. CDR3 DNA: TGTGCCGGCAACCGGGGCTACACCTTC.

The J gene is TRBJ2-7, the V gene TRBV10-3; a weak D match, TRBD1 (6 bases). Trimming took off 8 bases at V and 4 bases at J, with 15 bases between the two ends. Germline V gene data show CDR1 as ENHRY and CDR2 as SYGVKD. The length of the CDR3 is 13 residues. The CDR3 DNA reads as TGTGCCATCCGGACAGTACCCGAATACGAGCAGTACTTC. Translation gives CAIRTVPEYEQYF.

The CDR3 region has the DNA TGTGCCAGCAGTCCGGCAGACGAGCAGTACTTC. It is translated as CASSPADEQYF. The J gene is TRBJ2-7, the V gene TRBV28; D ambiguous. This CDR3 has 11 amino acids. Germline V CDR1 and CDR2: MDHEN, SYDVKM. Trimming pared 5 bases from V and 5 bases from J, leaving 7 bases between.

The rearrangement uses TRBV27 and TRBJ2-6, with a tentative D call TRBD1 (5 bases). There are 19 residues in the CDR3. From germline, CDR1 is MNHEY and CDR2 SMNVEV (reference sequence). V gave up 2 bases and J gave up 0 bases, with 17 bases separating them. CDR3 sequence: CASSLGSDSLSSGANVLTF. The CDR3 region has the DNA TGTGCCAGCAGTTTAGGGTCCGACAGCTTGAGCTCTGGGGCCAACGTCCTGACTTTC.

The rearrangement joins TRBV29-1 to TRBJ2-1; D is undetermined. In germline, CDR1 is SQVTM, CDR2 ANQGSEA. CDR3 size: 12 residues. The ends were cut back, 4 bases at V and 9 bases at J, with 13 bases in the middle. The CDR3 spells CSVATPGVEQFF. The CDR3 DNA follows: TGCAGCGTTGCAACCCCGGGCGTTGAGCAGTTCTTC.

V usage is TRBV7-9 and J usage is TRBJ2-7; D may correspond to TRBD1 or TRBD2 (5 bases each). This CDR3 spans 15 amino acids. Trimming stripped 5 bases from V and 0 bases from J, with 14 bases between. Germline V lookup: CDR1 SEHNR, CDR2 FQNEAQ (reference sequence). CDR3 sequence (DNA): TGTGCCAGCAGCGGTGGGGGAGATAGCTCCTACGAGCAGTACTTC. Protein product: CASSGGGDSSYEQYF. Drawing the rest from reference TRBV7-9 and TRBJ2-7, the complete variable domain is DTGVSQNPRHKITKRGQNVTFRCDPISEHNRLYWYRQTLGQGPEFLTYFQNEAQLEKSRLLSDRFSAERPKGSFSTLEIQRTEQGDSAMYLCASSGGGDSSYEQYFGPGTRLTVT.

This chain uses TRBV15 with TRBJ2-5; unclear D gene. CDR1 and CDR2 from the germline V gene are LNHNV and YYDKDF (reference sequence). The CDR3 totals 13 residues. V was shortened by 0 bases and J by 5 bases, with 7 bases between the two germline ends. CDR3: CATSRDRPETQYF. CDR3 bases: TGTGCCACCAGCAGAGATCGTCCGGAGACCCAGTACTTC.

V is TRBV19 and J is TRBJ2-3, with D tentatively TRBD1 (5 bases). The CDR3 is made up of 14 amino acids. Germline-derived CDR1 and CDR2 are LNHDA and SQIVND (reference sequence). V lost 9 bases to trimming and J lost 0 bases, with 13 bases between them. CDR3 protein: CASASGMSTDTQYF. In DNA, the CDR3 is TGTGCCAGCGCGTCAGGGATGAGCACAGATACGCAGTATTTT.

The chain has TRBV19 and TRBJ1-5, with TRBD1 matching over 9 bases. Germline CDR1 and CDR2: LNHDA and SQIVND (reference sequence). V lost 8 bases, J lost 1 base, and 6 bases stayed unmatched. This CDR3 has 15 amino acids. The CDR3 DNA is TGTGCCAGTGAAACAGGGGGCGCGAGCAATCAGCCCCAGCATTTT. Protein: CASETGGASNQPQHF.

V is TRBV4-1 and J is TRBJ2-1; tentative D call: TRBD2 (6 bases). Between the trimmed V and J ends, which lost 6 bases and 5 bases, there was a span of 14 bases. CDR3 length: 14 amino acids. Germline CDR1 is MGHRA and CDR2 is YSYEKL. The CDR3 protein is CASRGGGPNNEQFF. The CDR3 DNA reads as TGCGCCAGCAGGGGGGGAGGACCTAACAATGAGCAGTTCTTC.

The chain couples TRBV4-1 to TRBJ1-5, with 9 bases lining up with TRBD1. This CDR3 spans 19 amino acids. With 1 base clipped from V and 0 bases from J, the junction kept 10 bases outside the gene matches. Germline CDR1 and CDR2: MGHRA and YSYEKL. The CDR3 bases are TGCGCCAGCAGCCAAGCCATACAGGGGGCGACCTATAGCAATCAGCCCCAGCATTTT. Its translation: CASSQAIQGATYSNQPQHF.

The V gene is TRBV13, the J gene TRBJ1-1; TRBD1 aligns across 8 bases. The CDR3 has 14 residues. Germline CDR1 is PRHDT and CDR2 is FYEKMQ (reference sequence). V shed 5 bases, J shed 5 bases, and the junction held 7 bases outside the gene matches. The CDR3 nucleotides are TGTGCCAGCAGCCCCAACAGGGGGTTTACTGAAGCTTTCTTT. Its protein is CASSPNRGFTEAFF.

The chain carries TRBV9 and TRBJ2-4; 7 bases are shared with TRBD1. J gave up 5 bases and V 0 bases, and 5 bases lay outside the gene matches. CDR1 SGDLS and CDR2 YYNGEE come from the germline V gene. The CDR3 consists of 15 residues. The CDR3 here is CASSVGGGSQNIQYF. The CDR3 DNA follows: TGTGCCAGCAGCGTAGGAGGGGGCTCGCAAAACATTCAGTACTTC.

The chain recombines TRBV2 with TRBJ2-3, with 7 bases aligning to TRBD1. Germline-derived CDR1 and CDR2 are SNHLY and FYNNEI. Trimming cost V 4 bases and J 0 bases; bases outside gene matches: 10. This CDR3 comprises 17 residues. In nucleotides, the CDR3 is TGTGCCAGCAGTGTGGCAGGGGGTCCCCTTAGCACAGATACGCAGTATTTT. It codes for CASSVAGGPLSTDTQYF.

This chain links TRBV6-6 with TRBJ1-2; unclear D gene. The V gene lost 5 bases and the J gene lost 8 bases, with 12 bases spanning the gap. CDR3 size: 12 residues. The germline V gene has CDR1 MNHNY and CDR2 SVGAGI (reference sequence). The DNA for the CDR3 is TGTGCCAGCAGTCTGGGCCCCGAAGGCTACACCTTC. It yields the protein CASSLGPEGYTF.

V usage is TRBV11-2 and J usage is TRBJ2-1; perhaps TRBD2 as D (5 bases). The V and J ends lost 2 bases and 3 bases respectively, with 11 bases between them. Germline CDR1 is SGHAT and CDR2 is FQNNGV. The CDR3 has 15 residues. DNA of the CDR3: TGTGCCAGCAGCTTATTGCGGGCCTTCTACAATGAGCAGTTCTTC. Translating it yields CASSLLRAFYNEQFF.

This chain connects TRBV4-1 to TRBJ2-7; D not certain. V was trimmed by 0 bases and J by 0 bases, leaving 6 bases between them. The CDR3 spans 14 residues. From germline, CDR1 is MGHRA and CDR2 YSYEKL. In nucleotides, the CDR3 is TGCGCCAGCAGCCAAGAGCCGAGCTCCTACGAGCAGTACTTC. Translation gives CASSQEPSSYEQYF.

This clone was detected once. The CDR3, as DNA: TGTGCCAGCAGTTACCTCGGACAGGGGGAGAACACTGAAGCTTTCTTT. Residues: CASSYLGQGENTEAFF. This chain connects TRBV27 to TRBJ1-1, with TRBD1 identical over 10 bases. Germline CDR1 is MNHEY and CDR2 is SMNVEV (reference sequence). The ends lost 4 bases at V and 1 base at J; junction bases unmatched: 6. The CDR3 is made up of 16 amino acids.

Concerning this clone: At the DNA level, this CDR3 is encoded by other sequences in the same sample as well. This chain links TRBV5-1 with TRBJ2-7; D may be TRBD1 or TRBD2 (5 bases each). Germline V gene data show CDR1 as SGHRS and CDR2 as YFSETQ. With 3 bases removed from V and 5 bases from J, the gap between germline ends came to 6 bases. The CDR3 consists of 11 residues. Here the CDR3 reads CASSWGNEQYF. The CDR3 nucleotides are TGCGCCAGCAGCTGGGGGAACGAGCAGTACTTC.